These 30 T cell receptor beta chains share one sample of origin, sequenced in a study of blood T cell repertoires in COVID-19. Clones were read by immunoSEQ multiplex PCR, and TCRdb kept only the in-frame ones, dropping some. The sample records about 180,000 clones, roughly 75% being singletons. The sequencing input was peripheral blood. Receptors were obtained from a man in his 70s with active or convalescent COVID-19.

The chain employs TRBV3-1 (or the pseudogene TRBV3-2) and TRBJ2-7, with D possibly being TRBD1 (6 bases). The CDR3 spans 17 residues. Germline loops: CDR1 LGHDT, CDR2 YNNKEL (reference sequence). V gave up 2 bases and J gave up 5 bases, with 22 bases separating them. CDR3 sequence: CASSQLNPGTPSHEQYF. CDR3 sequence (DNA): TGTGCCAGCAGCCAATTAAACCCCGGGACACCTTCACACGAGCAGTACTTC.

The chain recombines TRBV7-9 with TRBJ1-1; possibly TRBD1 for D (5 bases). This CDR3 spans 14 amino acids. V gave up 5 bases and J gave up 6 bases, with 16 bases separating them. Germline V lookup: CDR1 SEHNR, CDR2 FQNEAQ (reference sequence). CDR3 protein: CASSQDRGRAEAFF. The CDR3 nucleotides read TGTGCCAGCAGCCAAGACCGGGGGAGAGCTGAAGCTTTCTTT.

The chain has TRBV5-1 and TRBJ2-7; 7 bases are shared with TRBD1. The CDR3 runs to 14 residues. The germline V gene encodes CDR1 SGHRS and CDR2 YFSETQ. The junction had 5 bases not matched to a gene; V was cut back by 2 bases and J by 3 bases. Written as DNA, the CDR3 is TGCGCCAGCAGCTTTGCAGGGGACAGCTACGAGCAGTACTTC. As protein: CASSFAGDSYEQYF.

This chain connects TRBV5-5 to TRBJ1-5, with unresolved D. This CDR3 has 15 residues. CDR1 and CDR2 from the germline V gene are SGHKS and YYEKEE (reference sequence). Deletions cut 4 bases from V and 0 bases from J, with 11 bases between. DNA of the CDR3: TGTGCCAGCAGCCCCCGACTAGATAGCAATCAGCCCCAGCATTTT. Its protein is CASSPRLDSNQPQHF.

The gene calls are TRBV6-5 and TRBJ2-5, with D possibly TRBD2 on 5 matching bases. CDR3 size: 15 residues. The germline CDR1 and CDR2 sequences are MNHEY and SVGAGI. V was pared by 2 bases and J by 1 base, with 11 bases between. The CDR3 sequence: CASSYDPGSQETQYF. CDR3 sequence (DNA): TGTGCCAGCAGTTACGACCCGGGGTCCCAAGAGACCCAGTACTTC.

The chain has TRBV12-3 or TRBV12-4 and TRBJ1-1; D uncertain. The CDR3 is 11 residues long. Deletions cut 6 bases from V and 6 bases from J, with 8 bases between. CDR3 sequence reads: CASSRLAEAFF. The CDR3 bases are TGTGCCAGCAGCCGATTAGCTGAAGCTTTCTTT.

CDR3 DNA sequence: TGTGCCAGCAGCTTGTTTGGCCTCAAGGGGGATAATCAGCCCCAGCATTTT. Amino acid sequence: CASSLFGLKGDNQPQHF. The chain employs TRBV5-8 and TRBJ1-5, with a possible D match to TRBD1 (6 bases). Germline V CDR1 and CDR2: SGHTS, YDEGEE. V lost 1 base, J lost 4 bases, and 18 bases lay in between. This CDR3 is built from 17 residues.

As for this clone: Since a much larger clone is just one base distant, this may be a read error. CDR3 sequence (DNA): TGTGCCAGCAGCCCCGGGACAGCCAATCAGCCCCAGCATTTT. It yields the protein CASSPGTANQPQHF. The V and J genes are TRBV6-5 and TRBJ1-5; 7 bases agree with TRBD1. Trimming removed 6 bases from V and 3 bases from J; junction bases left unmatched: 5. Germline V CDR1 and CDR2: MNHEY, SVGAGI. This CDR3 has 14 amino acids.

This clone was picked up a small number of times. The chain employs TRBV5-1 and TRBJ2-7, with TRBD1 matching 7 bases. The V and J ends lost 4 bases and 2 bases, in that order; junction bases with no gene match: 6. The CDR3 is 14 residues long. Germline CDR1 SGHRS, CDR2 YFSETQ. The CDR3 reads CASSLQGTPYEQYF. Written as DNA, the CDR3 is TGCGCCAGCAGCCTACAGGGGACACCCTACGAGCAGTACTTC. Drawing the rest from reference TRBV5-1 and TRBJ2-7, the complete variable domain is KAGVTQTPRYLIKTRGQQVTLSCSPISGHRSVSWYQQTPGQGLQFLFEYFSETQRNKGNFPGRFSGRQFSNSRSEMNVSTLELGDSALYLCASSLQGTPYEQYFGPGTRLTVT.

This clone was observed a few times. This chain joins TRBV9 and TRBJ1-1; 7 bases match TRBD1. The CDR3 contains 14 residues. Trimming removed 6 bases from V and 1 base from J; junction bases left unmatched: 6. Germline CDR1 reads SGDLS; CDR2 reads YYNGEE. CDR3 protein: CASKTGVENTEAFF. CDR3 nucleotide sequence: TGTGCCAGCAAAACAGGGGTCGAGAACACTGAAGCTTTCTTT.

The chain links TRBV13 to TRBJ2-2, with a weak D call TRBD2 (6 bases). The length of the CDR3 is 16 residues. The germline V gene encodes CDR1 PRHDT and CDR2 FYEKMQ (reference sequence). The V end was cut by 5 bases, the J end by 7 bases, with 20 bases between. CDR3 sequence (DNA): TGTGCCAGCAGCACTCGGGGGACGGGAGAGGTCGGGGAGCTGTTTTTT. Its translation: CASSTRGTGEVGELFF.

The rearrangement joins TRBV7-9 to TRBJ1-2; 7 bases map to TRBD1. The germline CDR1 and CDR2 sequences are SEHNR and FQNEAQ (reference sequence). Germline trimming cut 5 bases from V and 4 bases from J; bases unmatched to any gene: 10. The CDR3 is made up of 15 amino acids. CDR3 nucleotide sequence: TGTGCCAGCAGCGAGGGGGCGGACAGGATCTATGGCTACACCTTC. Its protein is CASSEGADRIYGYTF.

The chain couples TRBV9 to TRBJ2-1; 9 bases are a match to TRBD2. J gave up 0 bases and V 0 bases, and 4 bases lay outside the gene matches. Germline CDR1 is SGDLS and CDR2 is YYNGEE. This CDR3 has 17 amino acids. CDR3 in amino acids: CASSVGSGRTSYNEQFF. The CDR3 DNA reads TGTGCCAGCAGCGTAGGGAGCGGGAGGACCTCCTACAATGAGCAGTTCTTC.

This chain's CDR3 is CASSTQGAGNEQFF. The CDR3 DNA sequence: TGCGCCAGCAGCACACAGGGGGCTGGCAATGAGCAGTTCTTC. The chain carries TRBV5-1 and TRBJ2-1; 9 bases align to TRBD1. This CDR3 region has 14 residues. The trim removed 4 bases at V and 6 bases at J, leaving 5 bases unmatched. Germline V gene data show CDR1 as SGHRS and CDR2 as YFSETQ.

The table lists this clone with a count of one. The V call is TRBV5-1, the J call TRBJ1-1; D is perhaps TRBD1 (6 bases). Trimming took off 0 bases at V and 0 bases at J, with 15 bases between the two ends. Germline assignment: CDR1 SGHRS and CDR2 YFSETQ. This CDR3 has 17 residues. Here the CDR3 DNA reads TGCGCCAGCAGCTTGGTAAGCTTGACAGGCTTGAACACTGAAGCTTTCTTT. Encoded protein: CASSLVSLTGLNTEAFF.

The chain combines TRBV19 with TRBJ2-3; TRBD2 matches 7 bases. V lost 5 bases to trimming and J lost 4 bases; unmatched junction nucleotides: 12. The germline V gene encodes CDR1 LNHDA and CDR2 SQIVND (reference sequence). CDR3 length: 16 amino acids. CDR3 bases: TGTGCCAGTAGTGTCCTCGGGGCGGGAGCGGCAGATACGCAGTATTTT. It is translated as CASSVLGAGAADTQYF.

The CDR3 spells CASYDGKSGNTIYF. The CDR3 coding sequence is TGTGCCAGCTATGACGGGAAATCTGGAAACACCATATATTTT. This chain uses TRBV18 with TRBJ1-3, with D unclear. The CDR3 spans 14 residues. Germline V gene data show CDR1 as KGHSH and CDR2 as LQKENI. V lost 7 bases and J 1 base, leaving 11 bases between the germline ends.

This chain joins TRBV24-1 and TRBJ1-2; no firm D call. This CDR3 region has 14 residues. V shed 5 bases and J shed 8 bases, with 17 bases lying between them. Germline CDR1 reads KGHDR; CDR2 reads SFDVKD. CDR3: CATSVPRRDDGYTF. The CDR3 DNA follows: TGTGCCACCAGTGTCCCCCGGCGGGATGACGGCTACACCTTC.

The V gene is TRBV9, the J gene TRBJ1-2; no clear D gene. Between the trimmed V and J ends, which lost 2 bases and 5 bases, there was a span of 19 bases. CDR3 length equals 16 residues. Germline V gene sequence: CDR1 SGDLS, CDR2 YYNGEE. CDR3 protein: CASSVAPTDLEYGYTF. In DNA, the CDR3 is TGTGCCAGCAGCGTCGCCCCGACTGATTTGGAGTATGGCTACACCTTC.

This clone was detected many times. This sequence joins TRBV29-1 and TRBJ1-1; D unclear. This CDR3 contains 12 residues. Germline V gene lookup returns CDR1 SQVTM and CDR2 ANQGSEA. Trimming shortened V by 1 base and J by 9 bases, and 12 bases separated the two germline ends. The CDR3 DNA sequence: TGCAGCGTTGAAGGACACCTGTCGAAAGCTTTCTTT. Translating gives CSVEGHLSKAFF.

The chain links TRBV5-1 to TRBJ1-2, with 9 bases aligning to TRBD1. The J segment lost 11 bases and the V segment lost 4 bases, leaving 9 bases of the junction unmatched. This CDR3 is 13 amino acids long. The germline CDR1 and CDR2 sequences are SGHRS and YFSETQ. Here the CDR3 reads CASSPKQGAVYTF. In DNA form, the CDR3 reads TGCGCCAGCAGCCCTAAACAGGGGGCGGTTTACACCTTC. Full variable domain (outside the CDR3, taken from reference TRBV5-1 and TRBJ1-2): KAGVTQTPRYLIKTRGQQVTLSCSPISGHRSVSWYQQTPGQGLQFLFEYFSETQRNKGNFPGRFSGRQFSNSRSEMNVSTLELGDSALYLCASSPKQGAVYTFGSGTRLTVV.

The gene calls are TRBV19 and TRBJ1-2; D is perhaps TRBD1 (5 bases). Trimming removed 7 bases at V and 0 bases at J, with 12 bases between. The CDR3 has 14 residues. Germline V lookup: CDR1 LNHDA, CDR2 SQIVND (reference sequence). Written as DNA, the CDR3 is TGTGCCAGTATGGGGACTTCAGCTAACTATGGCTACACCTTC. This translates into CASMGTSANYGYTF.

The rearrangement uses TRBV15 and TRBJ2-1; tentatively, D is TRBD2 (6 bases). The CDR3 loop spans 16 amino acids. V lost 1 base and J 0 bases, leaving 10 bases between the germline ends. CDR1 and CDR2 (germline): LNHNV, YYDKDF (reference sequence). The CDR3 nucleotides read TGTGCCACCAGCAGAGTCCCGGGGGTCTCCTACAATGAGCAGTTCTTC. Translation gives CATSRVPGVSYNEQFF.

The chain couples TRBV10-3 to TRBJ2-1; tentatively, D is TRBD1 (5 bases). The germline V gene encodes CDR1 ENHRY and CDR2 SYGVKD. V lost 8 bases and J lost 8, with 16 bases in between. The CDR3 is made up of 13 amino acids. The CDR3 DNA reads as TGTGCCATCGGGGCACCCCTCAAGGATGAGCAGTTCTTC. Its translation: CAIGAPLKDEQFF.

J is TRBJ2-7 and V is TRBV5-4, with 9 positions matching TRBD1. This CDR3 is 16 amino acids long. Germline V gene lookup returns CDR1 SGHNT and CDR2 YYREEE (reference sequence). The junction had 10 bases not matched to a gene; V was cut back by 4 bases and J by 2 bases. The CDR3 DNA reads TGTGCCAGCAGCCCGGCAGGCGGACAGGGGACCTACGAGCAGTACTTC. The encoded protein is CASSPAGGQGTYEQYF.

The chain recombines TRBV4-3 with TRBJ1-4; D unresolved. The germline CDR1 and CDR2 sequences are LGHNA and YSLEER. Trimming pared 0 bases from V and 7 bases from J, leaving 15 bases between. This CDR3 comprises 16 residues. The CDR3 protein is CASSQDLYREGEKLFF. CDR3 sequence (DNA): TGCGCCAGCAGCCAAGATCTTTACAGAGAGGGTGAAAAACTGTTTTTT.

In DNA form, the CDR3 reads TGTGCCAGCAGCCAAGAGTCGTGGACGGGGGGCCCCACCGGGGAGCTGTTTTTT. Amino acids: CASSQESWTGGPTGELFF. The chain carries TRBV3-1 (or the pseudogene TRBV3-2) and TRBJ2-2; D perhaps matches TRBD2 (7 bases). There are 18 residues in the CDR3. V was cut by 0 bases and J by 4 bases, with 18 bases left in between. Germline-derived CDR1 and CDR2 are LGHDT and YNNKEL (reference sequence).

This clone occurred a few times. V is TRBV7-9 and J is TRBJ2-2; D gene uncertain. CDR3 length: 13 residues. V lost 1 base, J lost 6 bases, and 6 bases lay in between. Germline CDR1 and CDR2: SEHNR and FQNEAQ (reference sequence). The CDR3 DNA reads as TGTGCCAGCAGCTTAGGTTTCGCCGGGGAGCTGTTTTTT. Amino acids: CASSLGFAGELFF.

The V call is TRBV3-1 (or the pseudogene TRBV3-2), the J call TRBJ2-5; tentative D call: TRBD2 (6 bases). Germline CDR1 is LGHDT and CDR2 is YNNKEL (reference sequence). V was shortened by 4 bases and J by 3 bases, with 21 bases between the two germline ends. This CDR3 comprises 17 residues. The CDR3, as DNA: TGTGCCAGCAGCCGACACCAGGTTTTCGGGGGTAAAGAGACCCAGTACTTC. Its translation is CASSRHQVFGGKETQYF.

J is TRBJ2-5 and V is TRBV6-1; possible D gene TRBD2, 6 bases. Germline loops: CDR1 MNHNS, CDR2 SASEGT. This CDR3 contains 14 residues. Trimming took 1 base from V and 1 from J, leaving 7 bases between them. CDR3 residues: CASSEVAAQETQYF. The CDR3 DNA reads as TGTGCCAGCAGTGAAGTAGCGGCCCAAGAGACCCAGTACTTC.